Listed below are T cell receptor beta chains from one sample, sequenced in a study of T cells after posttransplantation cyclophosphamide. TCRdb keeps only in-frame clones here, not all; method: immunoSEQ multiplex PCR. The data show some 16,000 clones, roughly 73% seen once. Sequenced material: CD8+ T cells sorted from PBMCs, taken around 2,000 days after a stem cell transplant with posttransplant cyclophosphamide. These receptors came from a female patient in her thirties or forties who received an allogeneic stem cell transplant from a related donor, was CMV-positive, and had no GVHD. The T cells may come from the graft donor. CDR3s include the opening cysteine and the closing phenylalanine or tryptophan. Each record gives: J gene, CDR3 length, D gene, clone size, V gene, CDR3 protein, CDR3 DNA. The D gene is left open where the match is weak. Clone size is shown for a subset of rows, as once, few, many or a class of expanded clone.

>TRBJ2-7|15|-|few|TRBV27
CASSANPAWGGGQYF
TGTGCCAGCAGTGCGAATCCGGCCTGGGGAGGCGGGCAGTACTTC
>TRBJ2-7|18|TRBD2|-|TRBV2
CASSEARLAGGDPYEQYF
TGTGCCAGCAGTGAAGCACGACTAGCGGGGGGGGACCCGTACGAGCAGTACTTC
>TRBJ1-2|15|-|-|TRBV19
CASIPNRVYNYGYTF
TGTGCCAGTATCCCGAACAGGGTCTACAACTATGGCTACACCTTC
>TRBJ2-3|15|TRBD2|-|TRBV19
CASYSGTSGDDTQYF
TGTGCCAGTTACTCAGGGACTAGCGGGGACGATACGCAGTATTTT
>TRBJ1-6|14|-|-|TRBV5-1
CASSLEQINSPLHF
TGCGCCAGCAGCTTGGAACAGATTAATTCACCCCTCCACTTT
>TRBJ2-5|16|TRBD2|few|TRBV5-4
CASSSMTSGGGETQYF
TGTGCCAGCAGCTCCATGACTAGCGGGGGTGGAGAGACCCAGTACTTC
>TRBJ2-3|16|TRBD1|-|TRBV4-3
CASSQDGTGGTDTQYF
TGCGCCAGCAGCCAAGACGGGACAGGTGGCACAGATACGCAGTATTTT
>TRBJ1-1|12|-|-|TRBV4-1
CASSQAGIEAFF
TGCGCCAGCAGCCAAGCAGGGATTGAAGCTTTCTTT
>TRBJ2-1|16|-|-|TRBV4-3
CASSQDGGSSYNEQFF
TGCGCCAGCAGCCAAGATGGGGGGAGCTCCTACAATGAGCAGTTCTTC
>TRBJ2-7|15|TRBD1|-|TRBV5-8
CASSTTGSLSYEQYF
TGTGCCAGCAGCACGACAGGGTCCCTCTCCTACGAGCAGTACTTC
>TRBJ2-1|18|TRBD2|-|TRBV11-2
CASSTPLAGGLNSDEQFF
TGTGCCAGCTCCACCCCCCTAGCGGGGGGCCTCAATAGCGATGAGCAGTTCTTC
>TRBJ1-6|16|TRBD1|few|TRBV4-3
CASSQDRDSTTFHLHF
TGCGCCAGCAGCCAAGACCGGGACAGCACCACCTTCCACCTCCACTTT
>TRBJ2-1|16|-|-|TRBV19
CASSILWRGEYNEQFF
TGTGCCAGTAGTATTCTTTGGCGGGGCGAATACAATGAGCAGTTCTTC
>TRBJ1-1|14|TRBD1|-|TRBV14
CASSEMDRVTEAFF
TGTGCCAGCAGCGAAATGGACAGGGTCACTGAAGCTTTCTTT
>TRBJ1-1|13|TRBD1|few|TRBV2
CASQNTGATEAFF
TGTGCCAGCCAAAATACAGGGGCCACTGAAGCTTTCTTT
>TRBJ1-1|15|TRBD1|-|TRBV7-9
CASSSGTAMNTEAFF
TGTGCCAGCAGCTCCGGGACAGCAATGAACACTGAAGCTTTCTTT
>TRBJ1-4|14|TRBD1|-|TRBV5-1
CASSLEQGSVKLFF
TGCGCCAGCAGCTTGGAACAGGGGTCCGTAAAACTGTTTTTT
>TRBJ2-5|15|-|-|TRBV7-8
CASNSPGEYQETQYF
TGTGCCAGCAATAGTCCAGGGGAGTACCAAGAGACCCAGTACTTC
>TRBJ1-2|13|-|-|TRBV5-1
CASSSQEEYGYTF
TGTGCCAGCAGCTCACAGGAAGAATATGGCTACACCTTC
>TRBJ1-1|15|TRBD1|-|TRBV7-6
CASSLSGTGNTEAFF
TGTGCCAGCAGCTTATCCGGGACAGGGAACACTGAAGCTTTCTTT
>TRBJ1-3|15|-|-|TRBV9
CASSVEGVSGNTIYF
TGTGCCAGCAGCGTAGAAGGAGTCTCTGGAAACACCATATATTTT
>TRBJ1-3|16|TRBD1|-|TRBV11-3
CASSPGTADSGNTIYF
TGTGCCAGCAGCCCCGGGACAGCCGACTCTGGAAACACCATATATTTT
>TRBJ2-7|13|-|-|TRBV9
CASSVVSGYQQYF
TGTGCCAGCAGCGTAGTCTCCGGGTACCAGCAGTACTTC
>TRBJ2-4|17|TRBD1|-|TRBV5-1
CASSLEGDRLAKNIQYF
TGCGCCAGCAGCTTGGAGGGGGACAGACTAGCCAAAAACATTCAGTACTTC
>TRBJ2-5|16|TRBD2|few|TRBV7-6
CASSLGTSGGQETQYF
TGTGCCAGCAGCTTAGGTACTAGCGGGGGCCAAGAGACCCAGTACTTC
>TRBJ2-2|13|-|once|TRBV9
CASSSNYPGELFF
TGTGCCAGCAGCTCTAATTATCCCGGGGAGCTGTTTTTT
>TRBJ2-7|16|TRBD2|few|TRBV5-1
CASSLGGRAIPYEQYF
TGCGCCAGCAGCTTGGGTGGGAGGGCGATTCCCTACGAGCAGTACTTC
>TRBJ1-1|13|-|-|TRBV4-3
CASSQDGRPEAFF
TGCGCCAGCAGCCAAGATGGCAGGCCTGAAGCTTTCTTT
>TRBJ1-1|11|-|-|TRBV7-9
CASSLNTEAFF
TGTGCCAGCAGCCTTAACACTGAAGCTTTCTTT
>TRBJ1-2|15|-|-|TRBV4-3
CASSQEGGSNYGYTF
TGCGCCAGCAGCCAAGAGGGGGGGAGCAACTATGGCTACACCTTC
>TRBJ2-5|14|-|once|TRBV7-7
CASSPRDGRETQYF
TGTGCTAGCAGCCCACGGGATGGCAGAGAGACCCAGTACTTC
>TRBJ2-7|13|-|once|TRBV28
CAVTGSGSYEQYF
TGTGCCGTCACAGGGTCGGGATCCTACGAGCAGTACTTC
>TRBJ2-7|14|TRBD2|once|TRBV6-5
CASSYGGGAYEQYF
TGTGCCAGCAGTTATGGCGGGGGGGCTTACGAGCAGTACTTC
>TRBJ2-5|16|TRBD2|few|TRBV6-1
CASSEGWLAAQETQYF
TGTGCCAGCAGTGAAGGGTGGCTAGCGGCTCAAGAGACCCAGTACTTC
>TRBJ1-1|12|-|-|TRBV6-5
CASAGVGTEAFF
TGTGCCAGTGCGGGGGTTGGCACTGAAGCTTTCTTT
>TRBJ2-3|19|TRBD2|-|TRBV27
CASSLFAPLGLASTDTQYF
TGTGCCAGCAGTTTATTTGCCCCGCTCGGACTAGCAAGCACAGATACGCAGTATTTT
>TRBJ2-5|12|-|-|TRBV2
CASSTDTRAQYF
TGTGCCAGCAGTACGGACACCCGGGCCCAGTACTTC
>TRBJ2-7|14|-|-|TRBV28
CASSSRDTKYEQYF
TGTGCCAGCAGTTCCCGGGACACCAAATACGAGCAGTACTTC
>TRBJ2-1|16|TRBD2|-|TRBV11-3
CASSSSGTRKGNEQFF
TGTGCCAGCAGCAGTAGCGGGACCCGAAAAGGCAATGAGCAGTTCTTC
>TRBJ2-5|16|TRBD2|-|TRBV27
CASSSGLAGGRETQYF
TGTGCCAGCAGTTCCGGACTAGCGGGGGGGCGAGAGACCCAGTACTTC
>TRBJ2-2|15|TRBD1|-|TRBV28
CASSYRGTYTGELFF
TGTGCCAGCAGTTACAGGGGGACCTACACCGGGGAGCTGTTTTTT
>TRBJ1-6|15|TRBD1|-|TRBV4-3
CASSQSRQGGSPLHF
TGCGCCAGCAGCCAGTCCCGACAGGGCGGATCACCCCTCCACTTT
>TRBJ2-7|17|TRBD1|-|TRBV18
CASSPPGQGPWSYEQYF
TGTGCCAGCTCACCCCCGGGACAGGGACCGTGGTCCTACGAGCAGTACTTC
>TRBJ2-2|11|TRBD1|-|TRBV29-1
CSGGQSGELFF
TGCAGCGGGGGACAGTCCGGGGAGCTGTTTTTT
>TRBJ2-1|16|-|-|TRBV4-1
CASSQDERIAFSEQFF
TGCGCCAGCAGCCAAGATGAGAGGATAGCTTTTAGTGAGCAGTTCTTC
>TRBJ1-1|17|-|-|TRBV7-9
CASSVPGLRLMNTEAFF
TGTGCCAGCAGCGTCCCGGGACTACGCCTAATGAACACTGAAGCTTTCTTT
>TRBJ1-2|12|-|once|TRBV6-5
CASSQTNYGYTF
TGTGCCAGCAGTCAGACTAACTATGGCTACACCTTC
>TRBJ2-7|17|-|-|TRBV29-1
CSVEMSVGSTDSYEQYF
TGCAGCGTTGAAATGTCGGTTGGTTCGACAGACTCCTACGAGCAGTACTTC
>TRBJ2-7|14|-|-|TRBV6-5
CASSYGGQTYEQYF
TGTGCCAGCAGTTACGGGGGCCAAACCTACGAGCAGTACTTC
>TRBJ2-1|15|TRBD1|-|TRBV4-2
CASSQDGTGYNEQFF
TGTGCCAGCAGCCAAGATGGGACAGGCTACAATGAGCAGTTCTTC
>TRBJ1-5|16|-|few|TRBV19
CASSIDTGYSNQPQHF
TGTGCCAGTAGTATAGATACCGGTTATAGCAATCAGCCCCAGCATTTT
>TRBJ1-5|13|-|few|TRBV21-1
CASSTGIRQPQHF
TGTGCCAGCAGCACAGGGATTCGTCAGCCCCAGCATTTT
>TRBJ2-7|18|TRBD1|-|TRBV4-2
CASSQDPREGALLYEQYF
TGTGCCAGCAGCCAAGATCCTCGAGAGGGGGCCCTCCTCTACGAGCAGTACTTC
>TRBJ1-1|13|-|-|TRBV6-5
CASSSGMDTEAFF
TGTGCCAGCAGTTCAGGGATGGACACTGAAGCTTTCTTT
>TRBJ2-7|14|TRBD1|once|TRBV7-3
CASGPGQGTDEQYF
TGTGCCAGCGGGCCGGGACAGGGGACCGACGAGCAGTACTTC
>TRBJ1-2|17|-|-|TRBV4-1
CASSQLLAGKVNYGYTF
TGCGCCAGCAGCCAACTTTTAGCCGGGAAGGTCAACTATGGCTACACCTTC
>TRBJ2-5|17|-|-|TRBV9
CASSVGNRDWDGETQYF
TGTGCCAGCAGCGTAGGGAACAGGGATTGGGATGGAGAGACCCAGTACTTC